This TCR beta chain originates from a study of blood T cell repertoires in COVID-19. Study context: PBMCs, B-cell-depleted T cells, or T cells provided the cDNA or gDNA that made up the material.

Repertoires were generated with immunoSEQ multiplex PCR, while TCRdb's copy carries only in-frame clones and drops some. The sample gives approximately 430,000 clones, approximately 90% of which show up once; around 1.4% is in the top ten. This CDR3 has 14 amino acids. The germline gives CDR1 WSHSY, CDR2 SAAADI. Trimming took off 3 bases at V and 3 bases at J, with 6 bases between the two ends. The clonotype originates from a woman aged 25-40 years with active or convalescent COVID-19. V and J are TRBV10-2 and TRBJ1-6, with a tentative D call TRBD1 (5 bases). The sample taken for sequencing was peripheral blood. CDR3 protein: CASSDQGYNSPLHF. The CDR3 DNA reads TGCGCCAGCAGTGACCAGGGCTATAATTCACCCCTCCACTTT.